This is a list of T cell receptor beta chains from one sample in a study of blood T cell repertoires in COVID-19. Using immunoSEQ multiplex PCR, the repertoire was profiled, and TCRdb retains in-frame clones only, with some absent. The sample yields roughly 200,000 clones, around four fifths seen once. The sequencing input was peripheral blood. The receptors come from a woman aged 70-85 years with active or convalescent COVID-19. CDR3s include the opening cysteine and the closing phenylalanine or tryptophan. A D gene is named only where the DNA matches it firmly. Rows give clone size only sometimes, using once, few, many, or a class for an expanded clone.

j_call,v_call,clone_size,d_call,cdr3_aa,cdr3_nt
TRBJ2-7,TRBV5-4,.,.,CASSLDQGTYEQYF,TGTGCCAGCAGCTTGGATCAGGGGACCTACGAGCAGTACTTC
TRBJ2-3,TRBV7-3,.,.,CASSPNTDTQYF,TGTGCCAGCAGCCCAAACACAGATACGCAGTATTTT
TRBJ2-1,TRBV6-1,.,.,CASSGGRRESYNEQFF,TGTGCCAGCAGTGGAGGGAGGCGCGAATCCTACAATGAGCAGTTCTTC
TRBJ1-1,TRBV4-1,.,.,CASSQGAVVGSSTEAFF,TGCGCCAGCAGCCAAGGAGCGGTCGTGGGGTCGAGCACTGAAGCTTTCTTT
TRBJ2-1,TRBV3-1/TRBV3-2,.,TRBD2,CASNRLAGDSNEQFF,TGTGCCAGCAACAGACTAGCGGGAGATTCTAATGAGCAGTTCTTC
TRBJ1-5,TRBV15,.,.,CATSSGLMNQPQHF,TGTGCCACCAGCTCAGGTCTAATGAATCAGCCCCAGCATTTT
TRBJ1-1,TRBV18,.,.,CASSPDQATEAFF,TGTGCCAGCTCACCCGACCAGGCTACTGAAGCTTTCTTT
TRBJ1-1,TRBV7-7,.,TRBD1,CASSRDRDTEAFF,TGTGCCAGCAGCCGGGACAGGGACACTGAAGCTTTCTTT
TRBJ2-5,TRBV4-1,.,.,CASSQDSTGEETQYF,TGCGCCAGCAGCCAAGACAGCACGGGGGAAGAGACCCAGTACTTC
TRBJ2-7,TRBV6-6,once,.,CASSYEPYGRGDEQYF,TGTGCCAGCAGTTACGAGCCCTACGGGAGAGGCGACGAGCAGTACTTC
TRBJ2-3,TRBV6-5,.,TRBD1,CASTRQGSTDTQYF,TGTGCCAGCACCAGACAGGGGAGCACAGATACGCAGTATTTT
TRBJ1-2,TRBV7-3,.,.,CASSRDTTNYGYTF,TGTGCCAGCAGCCGGGACACAACTAACTATGGCTACACCTTC
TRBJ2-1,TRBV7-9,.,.,CASSLNLGGMVIRDEQFF,TGTGCCAGCAGCCTCAACCTAGGAGGAATGGTGATCCGGGATGAGCAGTTCTTC
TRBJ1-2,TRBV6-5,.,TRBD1,CASSYYRGVYGYTF,TGTGCCAGCAGTTACTACAGGGGTGTCTATGGCTACACCTTC
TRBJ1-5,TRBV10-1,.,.,CASSEYGNQPQHF,TGCGCCAGCAGTGAATATGGCAATCAGCCCCAGCATTTT
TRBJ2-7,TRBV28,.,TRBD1,CASRPTTGGTYEQYF,TGTGCCAGCAGACCCACTACAGGGGGGACCTACGAGCAGTACTTC
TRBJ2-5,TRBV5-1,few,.,CASTFQGETQYF,TGCGCCAGCACCTTCCAGGGAGAGACCCAGTACTTC
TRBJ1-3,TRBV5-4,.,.,CASSISGARNTIYF,TGTGCCAGCAGCATTTCAGGGGCTCGAAACACCATATATTTT
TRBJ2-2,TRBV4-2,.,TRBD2,CASSPRLAGWSEELFF,TGTGCCAGCAGCCCAAGACTAGCGGGATGGTCGGAGGAGCTGTTTTTT
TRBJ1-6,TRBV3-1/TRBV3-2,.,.,CASSAREGINSPLHF,TGTGCCAGCAGCGCCAGGGAAGGCATAAATTCACCCCTCCACTTT
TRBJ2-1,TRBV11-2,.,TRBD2,CASSFSREYQFF,TGTGCCAGCAGCTTCTCGCGGGAGTACCAGTTCTTC
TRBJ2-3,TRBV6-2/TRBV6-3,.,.,CASSRPGVTDTQYF,TGTGCCAGCAGTAGACCGGGAGTCACAGATACGCAGTATTTT
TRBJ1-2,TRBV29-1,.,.,CSVSRQSYGYTF,TGCAGCGTTTCGCGACAGAGCTATGGCTACACCTTC
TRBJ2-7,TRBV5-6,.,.,CASSLTGLYEQYF,TGTGCCAGCAGCTTAACAGGGCTCTACGAGCAGTACTTC
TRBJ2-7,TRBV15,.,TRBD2,CATSRGTGGYNYEQYF,TGTGCCACCAGCAGAGGTACGGGAGGCTATAACTACGAGCAGTACTTC
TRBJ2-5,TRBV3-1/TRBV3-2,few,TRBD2,CASSQDRVGLARSETQYF,TGTGCCAGCAGCCAAGATCGGGTGGGACTAGCGCGGTCAGAGACCCAGTACTTC
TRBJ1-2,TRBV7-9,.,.,CASSLARVTEYNYGYTF,TGTGCCAGCAGCTTAGCGCGGGTAACGGAGTATAACTATGGCTACACCTTC
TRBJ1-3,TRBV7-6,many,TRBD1,CASSTPGQGRGRQKHTIYF,TGTGCCAGCAGCACGCCGGGACAGGGGCGAGGGAGACAGAAACACACCATATATTTT
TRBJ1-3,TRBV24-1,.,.,CATSDPSSGNTIYF,TGTGCCACCAGTGATCCATCCTCTGGAAACACCATATATTTT
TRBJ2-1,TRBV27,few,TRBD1,CASSLTGGTYNEQFF,TGTGCCAGCAGTTTAACAGGGGGCACCTACAATGAGCAGTTCTTC
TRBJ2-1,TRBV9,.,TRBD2,CASSVASGGSEQFF,TGTGCCAGCAGCGTAGCTAGCGGGGGCAGTGAGCAGTTCTTC
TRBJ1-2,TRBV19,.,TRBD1,CASVSRDRPTGGYTF,TGTGCCAGTGTATCGCGGGACAGGCCAACTGGGGGCTACACCTTC
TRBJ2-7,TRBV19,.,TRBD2,CASSIGLAGFYEQYF,TGTGCCAGTAGTATCGGGCTAGCGGGATTCTACGAGCAGTACTTC
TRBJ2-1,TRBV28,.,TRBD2,CASSPGTSSYNEQFF,TGTGCCAGCAGTCCCGGGACTAGCTCTTACAATGAGCAGTTCTTC
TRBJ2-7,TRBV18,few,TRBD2,CASSPFSGRGTYEQYF,TGTGCCAGCTCACCCTTTAGCGGGAGGGGAACCTACGAGCAGTACTTC